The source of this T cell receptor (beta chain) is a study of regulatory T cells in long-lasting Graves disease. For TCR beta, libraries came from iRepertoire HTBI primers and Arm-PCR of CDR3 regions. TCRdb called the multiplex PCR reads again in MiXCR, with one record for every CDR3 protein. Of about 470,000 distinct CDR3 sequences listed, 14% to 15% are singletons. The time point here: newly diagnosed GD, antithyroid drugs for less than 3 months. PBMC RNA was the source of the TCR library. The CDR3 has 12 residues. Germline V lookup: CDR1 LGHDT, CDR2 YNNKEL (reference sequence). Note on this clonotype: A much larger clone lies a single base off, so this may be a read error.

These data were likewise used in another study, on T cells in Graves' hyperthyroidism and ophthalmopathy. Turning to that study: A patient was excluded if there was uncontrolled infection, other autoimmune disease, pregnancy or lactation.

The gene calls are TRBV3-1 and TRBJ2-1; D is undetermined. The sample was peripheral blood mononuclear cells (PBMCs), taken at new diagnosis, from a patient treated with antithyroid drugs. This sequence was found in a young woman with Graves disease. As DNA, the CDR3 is TGTGCCAGCAGCCTACACGAAAGAGAGCAGTCCTTC. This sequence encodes CASSLHEREQSF.